This is a list of T cell receptor beta chains from one sample in a study of memory CD4+ T cells and cytomegalovirus serostatus. Repertoires were generated with immunoSEQ multiplex PCR, while TCRdb's copy carries only in-frame clones and drops some. The table has about 50,000 clones, around four fifths seen once. Material: memory CD4+ T cells from blood. These TCRs come from an adult in good health and CMV-seronegative. CDR3s include the opening cysteine and the closing phenylalanine or tryptophan. D genes are given only for firm matches. Clone size, where shown, is once, few, many, or a class for clones that have expanded.

DNA	CDR3	J	size	V	D
TGTGCCAGCAGCTTGGAGGGGGGGTTCAATCAGCCCCAGCATTTT	CASSLEGGFNQPQHF	TRBJ1-5	-	TRBV5-6	-
TGTGCCAGCAGCTTACTTCTGGGCACCGGGGAGCTGTTTTTT	CASSLLLGTGELFF	TRBJ2-2	-	TRBV7-8	-
TGTGCCAGCAGCTTACCGGGGGAGGGCACTGAAGCTTTCTTT	CASSLPGEGTEAFF	TRBJ1-1	-	TRBV5-6	-
TGTGCCACCCAGGATCGGAGGGGAGGGACAGATACGCAGTATTTT	CATQDRRGGTDTQYF	TRBJ2-3	-	TRBV18	TRBD2
TGTGCCAGCAGCTTCAGGGGAGGAGGAGGAGGGACTGGAAACACCATATATTTT	CASSFRGGGGGTGNTIYF	TRBJ1-3	-	TRBV5-6	-
TGTGCCAGCAGCGCACAGGGGGGGGTATACGAGCAGTACTTC	CASSAQGGVYEQYF	TRBJ2-7	-	TRBV7-2	-
TGTGCCATCCAGGGTCTCGGCCTAGAGACCCAGTACTTC	CAIQGLGLETQYF	TRBJ2-5	-	TRBV10-3	-
TGTGCCAGTGCCACAGGGGGGACTAACTATGGCTACACCTTC	CASATGGTNYGYTF	TRBJ1-2	-	TRBV4-2	TRBD1
TGTGCCAGCAGTTTATCGAGTTACGCGAACACTGAAGCTTTCTTT	CASSLSSYANTEAFF	TRBJ1-1	-	TRBV27	-
TGTGCCAGCAGCTTACTGCGGGGTAGCTCCTACGAGCAGTACTTC	CASSLLRGSSYEQYF	TRBJ2-7	-	TRBV11-1	-
TGTGCCAGCAGCTTGGGGCAGGGGACCCCCTACGAGCAGTACTTC	CASSLGQGTPYEQYF	TRBJ2-7	-	TRBV5-6	-
TGTGCCAGCAGCCCCTCCGGGATCTTTAATTCACCCCTCCACTTT	CASSPSGIFNSPLHF	TRBJ1-6	once	TRBV7-8	-
TGTGCCAGCAGCTCCACCTCCAGGGGGCGCCTCTACGAGCAGTACTTC	CASSSTSRGRLYEQYF	TRBJ2-7	-	TRBV7-2	TRBD1
TGTGCCAGCAGTCAAGGACAGGGGCGGGGCGGCTACACCTTC	CASSQGQGRGGYTF	TRBJ1-2	few	TRBV6-6	TRBD1
TGTGCCAGCTCACCAGGCGCAGGGGGTTTGTACACCTTC	CASSPGAGGLYTF	TRBJ1-2	-	TRBV18	TRBD1
TGTGCCAGCAGCTGGACAGCCTCCAGGACCCAGTACTTC	CASSWTASRTQYF	TRBJ2-5	medium-sized	TRBV11-1	-
TGTGCCAGCAGTGACCCACCCGGGTGGCCAGATACGCAGTATTTT	CASSDPPGWPDTQYF	TRBJ2-3	-	TRBV6-4	-
TGTGCCAGCAGCTTGGGTGGCGTGGGGGGGATCTACAATGAGCAGTTCTTC	CASSLGGVGGIYNEQFF	TRBJ2-1	-	TRBV5-4	TRBD2
TGTGCCAGCGCGAGCGGGGTACAAGAGACCCAGTACTTC	CASASGVQETQYF	TRBJ2-5	-	TRBV7-3	TRBD2
TGTGCCAGCAGCTTGGACCCCGGTTGGGACACTGAAGCTTTCTTT	CASSLDPGWDTEAFF	TRBJ1-1	few	TRBV5-6	-
TGTGCCAGCAGCCAAGATCCAGACCTTGGGACGTTCTTC	CASSQDPDLGTFF	TRBJ2-1	-	TRBV4-2	-
TGCAGTTCGACGGTGAACACTGAAGCTTTCTTT	CSSTVNTEAFF	TRBJ1-1	-	TRBV20-1	-
TGTGCCAGCAGCTTTAGCGGGGGCGAAGATACGCAGTATTTT	CASSFSGGEDTQYF	TRBJ2-3	-	TRBV7-3	TRBD2
TGTGCCAGCACCTCCTGGGGGGGTAGAGATACGCAGTATTTT	CASTSWGGRDTQYF	TRBJ2-3	-	TRBV5-4	TRBD2
TGTGCCTGGAGCCTCCCTGCCCCACTGACAGGGGAACGGGAGACCCAGTACTTC	CAWSLPAPLTGERETQYF	TRBJ2-5	-	TRBV30	TRBD1
TGTGCTAGTGGTTCGGGACAGCAAGAGACCCAGTACTTC	CASGSGQQETQYF	TRBJ2-5	-	TRBV12-5	TRBD1
TGTGCCAGCAGCTTGGAGGCCGGGGGGCCCCAGCATTTT	CASSLEAGGPQHF	TRBJ1-5	-	TRBV5-6	-
TGCGCCAGCAGCTTGACAGGGGAAGAGACCCAGTACTTC	CASSLTGEETQYF	TRBJ2-5	-	TRBV5-1	TRBD1
TGTGCCAGCAGTGAAGTCGGGACAGTTGAAGCTTTCTTT	CASSEVGTVEAFF	TRBJ1-1	-	TRBV2	TRBD1
TGTGCCAGCAGTGAAGCAGGGAGACAAGAGACCCAGTACTTC	CASSEAGRQETQYF	TRBJ2-5	-	TRBV2	-
TGTGCCTGGAGTGGGGGTGGGGACGGGACCCAGTACTTC	CAWSGGGDGTQYF	TRBJ2-5	once	TRBV30	-
TGTGCCTCATTCGATAGTGTGGGCACTGAAGCTTTCTTT	CASFDSVGTEAFF	TRBJ1-1	-	TRBV30	-
TGTGCCATCAGTGAGGGAGTACAAGAGACCCAGTACTTC	CAISEGVQETQYF	TRBJ2-5	-	TRBV10-3	-
TGTGCTAGCAGCGCGGTAGGCGGCCAAGAGACCCAGTACTTC	CASSAVGGQETQYF	TRBJ2-5	-	TRBV7-7	-
TGCAGTGCTAGAGAGTACAATGAGCAGTTCTTC	CSAREYNEQFF	TRBJ2-1	-	TRBV20-1	-
TGTGCCAGCAGCTTAACAGGTTACAACACTGAAGCTTTCTTT	CASSLTGYNTEAFF	TRBJ1-1	-	TRBV7-9	-
TGTGCCAGCAGGCAAAGGCCTAGCGGGGGGGTCGCGAACACCGGGGAGCTGTTTTTT	CASRQRPSGGVANTGELFF	TRBJ2-2	-	TRBV2	TRBD2
TGTGCCAGCAGCACAGCCCGGGGTTACTATGGCTACACCTTC	CASSTARGYYGYTF	TRBJ1-2	-	TRBV11-2	-
TGTGCCAGCAGTTATGTTGGCAAAAGACAGTACCGAAACTATGGCTACACCTTC	CASSYVGKRQYRNYGYTF	TRBJ1-2	-	TRBV6-7	-
TGTGCCAGTAGTATCGGACAGGGCACTCATCAGCCCCAGCATTTT	CASSIGQGTHQPQHF	TRBJ1-5	-	TRBV19	TRBD1
TGTGCCTCGGAGAGCGGTGCGGGGGGGTCTATCAATGAGCAGTTCTTC	CASESGAGGSINEQFF	TRBJ2-1	-	TRBV30	TRBD2
TGTGCCAGCAGCAGGACAGGGAACACCGGGGAGCTGTTTTTT	CASSRTGNTGELFF	TRBJ2-2	-	TRBV5-6	TRBD1